One T cell receptor (beta chain) is described in this entry. Its antigen is unknown. No much larger clonotype is one base removed from it; base qualities were not supplied. Samples from volunteer blood donors who had recovered from COVID-19 were contributed by a second Seattle source. Whole blood was collected in K2EDTA tubes by collaborating institutions according to the institutions' own protocols. Collaborator samples were shipped for TCRbeta analysis as frozen whole blood, isolated PBMCs, or DNA extracted from either sample type. This record comes from a study of blood T cell repertoires in COVID-19 (TCRdb year 2020). In the study overall: Samples covering the acute and convalescent phases of COVID-19 were provided by collaborators in the United States, Italy and Spain. The prospective study material was composed of cDNA or gDNA derived from T cells, B-cell-depleted T cells, or PBMCs. The repertoires were released in a freely available public database intended as a resource for research on the immune response to SARS-CoV-2. Samples were obtained from the ongoing ImmuneRACE study (first 160 participants) and from over 1,000 subjects provided by 6 global collaborators. Where available, HLA class I and class II types were obtained from metadata supplied by the sample provider rather than from assay-based typing. The sample metadata nearly always contained a de-identified subject ID, COVID-19 status, age in years and sex. The dataset comprised deeply sampled blood TCRbeta repertoires from subjects exposed to, actively infected with, or recovered from COVID-19. Study-wide findings and limitations: How much clinical and demographic metadata was included differed by source and by participant, and the metadata was provided uncurated.

CDR1 and CDR2 (LGHDT, YNNKEL) derive from the germline V gene (reference sequence). Between the V and J ends, shortened by 0 bases and 7 bases respectively, the junction contains 13 bases. CDR3 length: 16 amino acids, cysteine to phenylalanine. Here the CDR3 DNA is all that survives: 48 bases in frame from base 1. TCRbeta CDR3 regions were amplified from genomic DNA by means of the immunoSEQ Assay, a bias-controlled multiplex PCR. The study's own analysis went as follows. Within the assay, amplification of reference gene primers was used to estimate how many nucleated cells each sample contained. To quantify the absolute abundance of each unique TCRbeta CDR3 rearrangement, sequence reads were collapsed and filtered. Productive Simpson clonality was computed per sample as the square root of Simpson's diversity index over productive rearrangements. TCRdb retrieved this table from immuneACCESS and kept in-frame rearrangements only. Not all clones are present; in checked studies, unresolved V genes account for under half, and no reason is known for the remainder. The V and J calls and clone size come from that table; D and trimming were worked out from the DNA. This sample is represented by about 190,000 clones; 70% to 90% of them were singletons. The biggest ten clones account for 5% to 8% of the sample.

The chain employs TRBV3-1 (or the pseudogene TRBV3-2) and TRBJ1-6; tentative D gene TRBD1, with 5 bases matching. Sequenced: peripheral blood. The origin of this receptor is a middle-aged woman who had recovered from COVID-19. Here the CDR3 is given as CASSQEGQGWNSPLHF. In nucleotides, the sequence is TGTGCCAGCAGCCAAGAGGGCCAGGGATGGAATTCACCCCTCCACTTT.